This T cell receptor (beta chain) appears in the sequencing data of a study of blood T cell repertoires in COVID-19. Study summary: From T cells, B-cell-depleted T cells, or PBMCs came the material, which was cDNA or gDNA.

All enrollees were roughly 18 to 90 years old and from about 24 US areas. Cohort allocation depended upon clinical history that participants reported. The CDR3 contains 12 residues. Deletions cut 4 bases from V and 4 bases from J, with 7 bases between. Per germline, CDR1 SGHKS and CDR2 YYEKEE (reference sequence). Authors' methods: Using reference gene primer amplification, nucleated cell counts were estimated. The protocol was immunoSEQ multiplex PCR, while the TCRdb copy is restricted to in-frame clones and leaves out a portion. V, J and clone size are taken as reported in that table, and D and trimming were inferred from the DNA itself. Of fewer than 250,000 clones listed, around 90% are singletons.

The source is a man aged 50 to 60 who had been exposed to COVID-19. Specimen: PBMCs or T cells enriched from blood (not recorded which). The genes are TRBV5-5 and TRBJ2-3, with no clear D. The CDR3: CASSQQSDTQYF. The CDR3 DNA reads TGTGCCAGCAGCCAACAGTCAGATACGCAGTATTTT.